This T cell receptor beta chain was documented in a study of immune evolution from preneoplasia to lung adenocarcinoma (dated by TCRdb to about 2021). A note on the overall study: HLA loss of heterozygosity was found in 6.5% to 8% of AIS, around 14% of MIA and 33% of ADC lesions, and in no AAH lesions. The sample size was set by how many specimens were available, not by a prior power calculation. The immune data were integrated with whole exome sequencing and methylation data from the same cohort of nodules. TCR sequencing data came from about 52 patients. Resected precursor lesions (AAH, AIS, MIA) and invasive adenocarcinomas were compared against paired morphologically normal lung tissue. POLYSOLVER was used to infer Class I HLA alleles from exome data, and LOHHLA was used to detect allele-specific HLA loss. The overall cohort comprised 53 patients with pulmonary nodules who underwent surgical resection. The study combined immune gene expression, TCR sequencing and multiplex immunofluorescence to profile immune contexture across lung adenocarcinoma precursors and invasive adenocarcinoma. According to the study, around 100 samples were used for TCR sequencing.

TCR beta CDR3 regions were sequenced from DNA using the immunoSEQ hsTCRbeta Kit. In the original analysis: The ImmunoSEQ Analyzer was used to analyse the TCR sequencing data. T cell clonality was calculated on productive rearrangements as 1 minus Pielou's evenness. The inverse Simpson index, applied to productive templates, was used to measure T cell diversity. T cell density was expressed as TCR beta template counts normalized to usable DNA, with usable DNA estimated by amplifying and sequencing housekeeping genes. TCR metrics were compared across histologic stages using two-sided Kruskal-Wallis tests. This immuneACCESS table, as held by TCRdb, lists in-frame sequences with V and J called but not all clones. Of the missing ones, under half trace to an unresolved V gene in checked studies; the others have no known cause. V, J and clone size are those of that table, while D and trimming were read from the DNA. Counted in this sample were about 9,000 clones; around 85% of them appeared once. Together, the top ten hold under 7% of the sample.

Between the mid-2010s and the late 2010s, the patients underwent resection in either Japan or China. Two lung cancer pathologists independently confirmed the histologic diagnosis of each case on H&E slides. Macro-dissection after pathologic assessment enriched premalignant or tumor cells for nucleic acid extraction. FFPE tissue was used for DNA isolation with the AllPrep DNA/RNA FFPE Kit. Concerning this clone: The antigen this receptor binds is unknown. Base-call qualities are not available, and no considerably larger clone is one nucleotide away.

The investigation overall reported the following: Clonality was highest in normal lung, while later-stage lesions appeared to show lower clonality but higher T cell density and diversity. Because all patients were from Japan and China, applicability to Western populations was uncertain. The findings rested on association rather than direct causation, and larger cohorts with long-term follow-up and longitudinal biopsies were considered necessary. Normal lung had the highest top T cell clone frequencies, and these frequencies appeared to fall progressively from AAH through AIS, MIA and invasive adenocarcinoma. The highest T cell clonality was observed in KRAS-mutant nodules compared with EGFR-mutant or double wild-type lesions.

V is shortened by 4 bases, J by 0 bases, and the region joining them spans 11 bases. The germline V gene provides CDR1 SGDLS and CDR2 YYNGEE. The CDR3 covers 14 residues, taking in both the cysteine and the phenylalanine. Just the 42-base CDR3 DNA is kept, in frame starting at base 1. The sequence derives from a person aged 70 to 79 with lung adenocarcinoma. The V and J segments used are TRBV9 and TRBJ2-7; no D gene is confidently identified. The sequenced sample consisted of FFPE minimally invasive lung adenocarcinoma tissue. The cell subset or site label here, explained by the study, means: micro-invasive lung adenocarcinoma (MIA). The DNA is TGTGCCAGCAGCCCAAGTTCGATCTCCTACGAGCAGTACTTC. The translation is CASSPSSISYEQYF. The CDR3, completed at both ends by the reference TRBV9 and TRBJ2-7 genes, gives the full variable domain DSGVTQTPKHLITATGQRVTLRCSPRSGDLSVYWYQQSLDQGLQFLIQYYNGEERAKGNILERFSAQQFPDLHSELNLSSLELGDSALYFCASSPSSISYEQYFGPGTRLTVT.